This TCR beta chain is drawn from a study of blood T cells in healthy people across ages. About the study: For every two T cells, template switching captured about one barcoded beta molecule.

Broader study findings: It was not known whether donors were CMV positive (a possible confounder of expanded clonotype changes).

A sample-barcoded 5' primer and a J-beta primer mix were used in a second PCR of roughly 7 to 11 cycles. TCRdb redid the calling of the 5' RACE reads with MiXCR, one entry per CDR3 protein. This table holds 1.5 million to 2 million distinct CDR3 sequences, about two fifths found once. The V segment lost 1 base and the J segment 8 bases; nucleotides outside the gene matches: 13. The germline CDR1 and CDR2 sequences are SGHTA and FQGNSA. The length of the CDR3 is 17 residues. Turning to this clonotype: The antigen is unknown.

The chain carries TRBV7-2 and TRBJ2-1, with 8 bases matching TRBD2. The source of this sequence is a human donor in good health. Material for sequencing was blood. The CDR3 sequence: CASSLVAGGPSVDEQFF. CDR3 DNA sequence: TGTGCCAGCAGCTTAGTTGCGGGGGGCCCCTCTGTGGATGAGCAGTTCTTC.